This T cell receptor beta chain derives from a study of T cell repertoires in cytomegalovirus infection. Per germline, CDR1 MGHRA and CDR2 YSYEKL. The CDR3 is made up of 17 amino acids. Trimming cost V 0 bases and J 4 bases, with 18 bases left between them. Findings of the study overall: Summed frequency of shared TCR beta families picked out CMV carriers who also had the relevant HLA.

MiXCR was run by TCRdb on the reads, yielding one entry per CDR3 protein. The table records approximately 730,000 distinct CDR3 sequences, roughly a third of them present only once. Worth noting for this clonotype: What it recognizes is unknown.

This specimen was cultured PBMCs, taken from culture after CMV antigen stimulation. The clonotype was recovered from a human donor in good health (CMV status not recorded). Some clones in this sample may be carry-over from other donors' samples. V gene TRBV4-1 combines with J gene TRBJ1-1, with D possibly TRBD1 on 6 matching bases. CDR3 in amino acids: CASSQDSMGARVTEAFF. The CDR3 coding sequence is TGCGCCAGCAGCCAAGATTCTATGGGGGCTAGGGTCACTGAAGCTTTCTTT.